One and the same sample provided the 22 T cell receptor beta chains below, sequenced in a study of blood T cell repertoires in COVID-19. Sequencing was performed with immunoSEQ multiplex PCR; in TCRdb, only in-frame clones are kept and a portion is missing. In the table there are some 220,000 clones, over 70% of which are singletons. Specimen: peripheral blood. The receptors stem from an older woman with acute or convalescent COVID-19.

The rearrangement joins TRBV29-1 to TRBJ1-4; no clear D gene. Per germline, CDR1 SQVTM and CDR2 ANQGSEA. Trimming removed 3 bases at V and 0 bases at J, with 8 bases between. This CDR3 region has 14 residues. The CDR3 sequence: CSVDGDATNEKLFF. The DNA for the CDR3 is TGCAGCGTTGACGGGGATGCAACTAATGAAAAACTGTTTTTT.

The sample holds one count of this clone. This sequence joins TRBV9 and TRBJ1-1; D remains unclear. CDR3 length: 13 residues. Trimming stripped 0 bases from V and 3 bases from J, with 6 bases between. The germline CDR1 and CDR2 sequences are SGDLS and YYNGEE. DNA of the CDR3: TGTGCCAGCAGCGTAGAGAGGGACACTGAAGCTTTCTTT. This translates into CASSVERDTEAFF.

This chain joins TRBV5-5 and TRBJ2-2; a possible D gene is TRBD1 (6 bases). The germline V gene has CDR1 SGHKS and CDR2 YYEKEE (reference sequence). V dropped 8 bases and J dropped 1 base, with 12 bases sitting between them. The CDR3 length is 14 residues. CDR3 DNA sequence: TGTGCCAGTTATGGGGGACAGAACACCGGGGAGCTGTTTTTT. This codes for CASYGGQNTGELFF.

The chain carries TRBV11-3 and TRBJ2-1; 10 positions agree with TRBD1. Trimming cost V 0 bases and J 6 bases; bases outside gene matches: 5. CDR3 length: 16 amino acids. Germline loops: CDR1 SGHNT, CDR2 YENEEA. This CDR3 is CASSLEGTGVLNEQFF. CDR3 coding DNA: TGTGCCAGCAGCTTAGAAGGGACAGGGGTGCTCAATGAGCAGTTCTTC.

The V gene is TRBV10-1, the J gene TRBJ2-1; D is uncertain. CDR1 is WNHNN and CDR2 is SYGVQD in the germline V gene (reference sequence). The V end was cut by 4 bases, the J end by 7 bases, with 8 bases between. The CDR3 length is 12 residues. The CDR3 loop is CASSALTNEQFF. DNA of the CDR3: TGCGCCAGCAGTGCTCTTACAAATGAGCAGTTCTTC.

Only one count was recorded for this clone. The chain uses TRBV23-1 and TRBJ2-7; 8 positions match TRBD1. TRBV23-1 is reported as an ORF; its role is uncertain. After removal of 1 base from V and 7 bases from J, the junction contained 6 bases not matched to a gene. This CDR3 spans 14 amino acids. The CDR3 here is CASSQLAGGREQYV. The CDR3 bases are TGCGCCAGCAGTCAATTGGCAGGGGGCAGGGAGCAGTACGTC.

The gene calls are TRBV30 and TRBJ1-2, with D tentatively TRBD1 (5 bases). Germline CDR1 is GTSNPN and CDR2 is SVGIG (reference sequence). The CDR3 extends over 14 amino acids. V was clipped by 0 bases and J by 8 bases, with 16 bases between them. This CDR3 reads CAWSVNLQGGGYTF. The CDR3 DNA reads TGTGCCTGGAGTGTAAATTTGCAGGGTGGAGGCTACACCTTC.

CDR3 in DNA: TGTGCCAGCGTCGGGGGGAGGAGCACCGGGGAGCTGTTTTTT. It is translated as CASVGGRSTGELFF. The chain is built from TRBV7-9 and TRBJ2-2; 7 bases align to TRBD2. This CDR3 is built from 14 residues. The J segment lost 4 bases and the V segment lost 8 bases, leaving 7 bases of the junction unmatched. In germline, CDR1 is SEHNR, CDR2 FQNEAQ (reference sequence).

The rearrangement links TRBV13 to TRBJ2-3, with TRBD1 matching over 8 bases. The junction had 9 bases not matched to a gene; V was cut back by 0 bases and J by 4 bases. CDR3 length equals 17 residues. Germline CDR1 and CDR2: PRHDT and FYEKMQ (reference sequence). CDR3: CASSLGRTGGRADTQYF. In DNA, the CDR3 is TGTGCCAGCAGCTTAGGCCGAACAGGGGGTAGGGCAGATACGCAGTATTTT.

The chain has TRBV13 and TRBJ2-3; D might be TRBD1 (6 bases). The CDR3 contains 16 residues. The germline V gene encodes CDR1 PRHDT and CDR2 FYEKMQ (reference sequence). V was clipped by 2 bases and J by 6 bases, with 18 bases between them. This CDR3 reads CASSLKTTGTTDTQYF. CDR3 bases: TGTGCCAGCAGCTTAAAAACCACAGGGACCACGGATACGCAGTATTTT. The full variable domain, with the rest looked up from reference TRBV13 and TRBJ2-3, is AAGVIQSPRHLIKEKRETATLKCYPIPRHDTVYWYQQGPGQDPQFLISFYEKMQSDKGSIPDRFSAQQFSDYHSELNMSSLELGDSALYFCASSLKTTGTTDTQYFGPGTRLTVL.

The J gene is TRBJ2-3, the V gene TRBV19; tentative D call: TRBD2 (5 bases). V gave up 3 bases and J gave up 0 bases, with 13 bases separating them. The germline V gene has CDR1 LNHDA and CDR2 SQIVND (reference sequence). CDR3 length equals 16 residues. CDR3: CASSIGKRTSTDTQYF. Written as DNA, the CDR3 is TGTGCCAGTAGTATCGGTAAGCGGACCAGCACAGATACGCAGTATTTT.

The sample holds a few counts of this clone. This sequence joins TRBV6-2 or TRBV6-3 and TRBJ2-7; D is undetermined. Germline-derived CDR1 and CDR2 are MNHEY and SVGEGT. Between the trimmed V and J ends, which lost 3 bases and 5 bases, there was a span of 8 bases. The CDR3 extends over 12 amino acids. The CDR3 sequence: CASSYEVHEQYF. In nucleotides, the CDR3 is TGTGCCAGCAGTTATGAGGTACACGAGCAGTACTTC.

This clone was recorded only once. This chain uses TRBV7-2 with TRBJ2-7; the match to TRBD1 covers 9 bases. Germline values: CDR1 SGHTA, CDR2 FQGNSA. The CDR3 is 15 amino acids. The J segment lost 5 bases and the V segment lost 0 bases, leaving 5 bases of the junction unmatched. CDR3 coding DNA: TGTGCCAGCAGCTTAGCGGGACAGGGAAGAAACGAGCAGTACTTC. Protein: CASSLAGQGRNEQYF.

Only a few counts were recorded for this clone. The genes are TRBV7-8 and TRBJ2-2; 12 nucleotides line up with TRBD2. The germline V gene has CDR1 SGHVS and CDR2 FQNEAQ. There are 16 residues in the CDR3. With 7 bases clipped from V and 4 bases from J, the junction kept 7 bases outside the gene matches. The CDR3 region is CASILAGGQGTGELFF. The CDR3 nucleotides are TGTGCCAGCATCCTAGCGGGGGGGCAGGGCACCGGGGAGCTGTTTTTT.

This clone was recorded only once. This chain joins TRBV5-1 and TRBJ2-5; D may be TRBD2 (6 bases). The CDR3 runs to 15 residues. V was shortened by 0 bases and J by 4 bases, with 13 bases between the two germline ends. Per germline, CDR1 SGHRS and CDR2 YFSETQ. CDR3 amino acids: CASSLGAGSRETQYF. In nucleotides, the CDR3 is TGCGCCAGCAGCTTGGGGGCGGGGAGTCGAGAGACCCAGTACTTC. Based on the CDR3 plus reference TRBV5-1 and TRBJ2-5, the full variable domain is KAGVTQTPRYLIKTRGQQVTLSCSPISGHRSVSWYQQTPGQGLQFLFEYFSETQRNKGNFPGRFSGRQFSNSRSEMNVSTLELGDSALYLCASSLGAGSRETQYFGPGTRLLVL.

V usage is TRBV7-9 and J usage is TRBJ2-7; maybe TRBD1 (6 bases). CDR1 and CDR2 from the germline V gene are SEHNR and FQNEAQ (reference sequence). The CDR3 has 14 residues. Deletions cut 3 bases from V and 3 bases from J, with 12 bases between. As DNA, the CDR3 is TGTGCCAGCAGCTTCGAACAGGGCTACTACGAGCAGTACTTC. This translates into CASSFEQGYYEQYF.

The chain couples TRBV5-1 to TRBJ2-7; 9 bases line up with TRBD1. The V gene end was trimmed by 4 bases and the J gene end by 4 bases; junction bases not matched to a gene: 9. CDR3 size: 15 residues. Germline V CDR1 and CDR2: SGHRS, YFSETQ. In DNA, the CDR3 is TGCGCCAGCAGCCCACCCGGGACAGGGAGTTACGAGCAGTACTTC. Protein product: CASSPPGTGSYEQYF.

This clone was counted a few times. The chain recombines TRBV6-5 with TRBJ1-2; tentative D call: TRBD1 (5 bases). V gave up 4 bases and J gave up 1 base, with 10 bases separating them. The CDR3 has 14 amino acids. Germline V gene data show CDR1 as MNHEY and CDR2 as SVGAGI. The chain's CDR3 is CASSWSRVNYGYTF. CDR3 bases: TGTGCCAGCAGTTGGTCCAGGGTTAACTATGGCTACACCTTC.

The gene calls are TRBV19 and TRBJ2-7; tentatively, D is TRBD1 (5 bases). From germline, CDR1 is LNHDA and CDR2 SQIVND (reference sequence). The CDR3 sequence is 15 residues long. The V end lost 7 bases, the J end lost 1 base, and 17 bases lay between the germline ends. The CDR3 spells CASKQRTDSSYEQYF. For the CDR3, the DNA is TGTGCCAGTAAACAAAGAACAGACAGTTCCTACGAGCAGTACTTC.

V usage is TRBV24-1 and J usage is TRBJ2-2, with 7 bases lining up with TRBD1. The ends lost 12 bases at V and 2 bases at J; junction bases unmatched: 2. Germline V CDR1 and CDR2: KGHDR, SFDVKD. The CDR3 is 12 residues long. CDR3 residues: CASGGNTGELFF. CDR3 DNA sequence: TGTGCCTCAGGGGGAAACACCGGGGAGCTGTTTTTT.

The chain recombines TRBV24-1 with TRBJ2-6, with D perhaps matching TRBD2 (7 bases). Germline values: CDR1 KGHDR, CDR2 SFDVKD. V lost 9 bases to trimming and J lost 4 bases, with 12 bases between them. This CDR3 region has 14 residues. DNA for the CDR3: TGTGCCACCGGGGGGGCAGGCGGGGCCAACGTCCTGACTTTC. Residues: CATGGAGGANVLTF.

The chain couples TRBV7-2 to TRBJ2-1, with 7 bases aligning to TRBD2. The CDR3 loop spans 16 amino acids. V trimming: 3 bases; J trimming: 6 bases; junction bases outside the gene matches: 11. Germline-derived CDR1 and CDR2 are SGHTA and FQGNSA. The CDR3 nucleotides are TGTGCCAGCAGCTTCACGGGCGGGGGACGGAGCAATGAGCAGTTCTTC. Protein sequence: CASSFTGGGRSNEQFF.